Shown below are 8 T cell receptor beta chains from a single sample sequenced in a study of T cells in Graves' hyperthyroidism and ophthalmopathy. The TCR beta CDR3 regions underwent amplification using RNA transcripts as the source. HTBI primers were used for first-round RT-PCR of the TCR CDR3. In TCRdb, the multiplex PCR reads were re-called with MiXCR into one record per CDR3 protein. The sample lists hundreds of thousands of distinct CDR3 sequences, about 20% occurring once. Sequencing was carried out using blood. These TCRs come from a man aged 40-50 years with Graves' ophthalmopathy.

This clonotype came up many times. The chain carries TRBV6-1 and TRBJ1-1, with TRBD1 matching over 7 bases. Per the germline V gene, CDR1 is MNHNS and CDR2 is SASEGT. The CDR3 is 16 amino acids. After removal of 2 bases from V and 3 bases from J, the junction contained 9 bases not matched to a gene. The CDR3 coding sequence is TGTGCCAGCAGTGAACAGGCAGGGGGTGCATACACTGAAGCTTTCTTT. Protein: CASSEQAGGAYTEAFF.

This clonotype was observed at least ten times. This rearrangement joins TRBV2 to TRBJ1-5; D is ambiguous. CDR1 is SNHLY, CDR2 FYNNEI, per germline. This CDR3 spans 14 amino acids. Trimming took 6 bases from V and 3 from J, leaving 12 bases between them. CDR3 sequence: CASSEPVVNQPQHF. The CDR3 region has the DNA TGTGCCAGCAGCGAACCGGTAGTCAATCAGCCCCAGCATTTT.

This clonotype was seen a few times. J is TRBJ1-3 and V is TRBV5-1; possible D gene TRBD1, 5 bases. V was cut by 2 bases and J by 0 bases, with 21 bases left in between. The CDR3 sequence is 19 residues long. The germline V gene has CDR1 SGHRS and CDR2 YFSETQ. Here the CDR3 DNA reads TGCGCCAGCAGCTTTCGGGACTCCTTAACCGCCCGCTCTGGAAACACCATATATTTT. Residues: CASSFRDSLTARSGNTIYF.

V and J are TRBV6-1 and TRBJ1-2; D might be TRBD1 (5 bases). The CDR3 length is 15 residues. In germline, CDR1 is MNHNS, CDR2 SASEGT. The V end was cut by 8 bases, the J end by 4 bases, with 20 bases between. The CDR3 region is CASLPGGAQLYGYTF. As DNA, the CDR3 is TGTGCCAGCCTCCCCGGAGGGGCCCAACTCTATGGCTACACCTTC.

CDR3 amino acids: CASSVGGQGPEQYF. The CDR3 DNA sequence: TGTGCCAGCAGCGTAGGGGGACAGGGGCCCGAGCAGTACTTC. The chain joins TRBV9 to TRBJ2-7; TRBD1 agrees at 10 bases. Germline CDR1 reads SGDLS; CDR2 reads YYNGEE. The CDR3 is made up of 14 amino acids. The V segment lost 0 bases and the J segment 6 bases; nucleotides outside the gene matches: 3.

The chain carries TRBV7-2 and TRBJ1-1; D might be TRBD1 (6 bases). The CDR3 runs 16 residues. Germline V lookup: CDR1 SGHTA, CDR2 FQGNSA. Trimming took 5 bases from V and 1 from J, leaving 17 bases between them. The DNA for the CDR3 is TGTGCCAGCAGCCCACATATGGGGGGCACGAACACTGAAGCTTTCTTT. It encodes CASSPHMGGTNTEAFF. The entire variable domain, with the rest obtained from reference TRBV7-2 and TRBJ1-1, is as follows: GAGVSQSPSNKVTEKGKDVELRCDPISGHTALYWYRQSLGQGLEFLIYFQGNSAPDKSGLPSDRFSAERTGGSVSTLTIQRTQQEDSAVYLCASSPHMGGTNTEAFFGQGTRLTVV.

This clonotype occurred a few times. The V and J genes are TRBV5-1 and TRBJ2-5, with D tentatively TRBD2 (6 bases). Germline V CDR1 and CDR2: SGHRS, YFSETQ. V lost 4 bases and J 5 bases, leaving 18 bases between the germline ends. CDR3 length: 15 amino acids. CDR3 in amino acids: CASSLPIGGEETQYF. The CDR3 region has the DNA TGCGCCAGCAGCCTGCCAATCGGCGGGGAGGAGACCCAGTACTTC.

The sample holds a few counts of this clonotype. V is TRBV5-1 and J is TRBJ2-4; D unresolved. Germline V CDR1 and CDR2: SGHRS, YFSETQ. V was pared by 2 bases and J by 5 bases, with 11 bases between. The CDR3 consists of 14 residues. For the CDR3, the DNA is TGCGCCAGCAGCTTCGGGCAGGTCGAAAACATTCAGTACTTC. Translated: CASSFGQVENIQYF.